The 13 T cell receptor beta chains in this list originate from one sample, sequenced in a study of blood T cell repertoires in COVID-19. TCRdb's table, derived via immunoSEQ multiplex PCR, lists solely in-frame clones and lacks some. The sample carries 65,000 to 95,000 clones, 87% recorded once. Sequences were obtained from peripheral blood. These receptors were taken from a man aged 25-40 years with acute or convalescent COVID-19.

This chain uses TRBV10-3 with TRBJ1-1; 9 nucleotides align to TRBD1. The CDR3 runs 15 residues. With 5 bases clipped from V and 2 bases from J, the junction kept 6 bases outside the gene matches. The germline V gene has CDR1 ENHRY and CDR2 SYGVKD. DNA of the CDR3: TGTGCCATCAGTCGGACAGGGGAGGGTAACACTGAAGCTTTCTTT. It is translated as CAISRTGEGNTEAFF.

The rearrangement links TRBV7-9 to TRBJ2-7; 8 bases fit TRBD2. Germline trimming cut 3 bases from V and 5 bases from J; bases unmatched to any gene: 15. CDR1 is SEHNR and CDR2 is FQNEAQ in the germline V gene (reference sequence). This CDR3 comprises 17 residues. In nucleotides, the CDR3 is TGTGCCAGCAGCTTCCGGGGGGGGACTAGTCATAAAAACGAGCAGTACTTC. Translation gives CASSFRGGTSHKNEQYF. The full variable domain, completed using reference TRBV7-9 and TRBJ2-7, is DTGVSQNPRHKITKRGQNVTFRCDPISEHNRLYWYRQTLGQGPEFLTYFQNEAQLEKSRLLSDRFSAERPKGSFSTLEIQRTEQGDSAMYLCASSFRGGTSHKNEQYFGPGTRLTVT.

The CDR3 region has the DNA TGTGCCAGCAGCCAAGATCAGCGGGGACTCTCCTACGAGCAGTACTTC. It specifies CASSQDQRGLSYEQYF. The rearrangement links TRBV3-1 (or the pseudogene TRBV3-2) to TRBJ2-7, with 7 nucleotides matching TRBD2. Losses at the gene ends were 0 bases for V and 0 bases for J; bases not matched to a gene: 5. Germline loops: CDR1 LGHDT, CDR2 YNNKEL (reference sequence). This CDR3 is 16 amino acids long.

V is TRBV27 and J is TRBJ2-7; TRBD1 aligns across 7 bases. V lost 3 bases to trimming and J lost 3 bases; unmatched junction nucleotides: 8. CDR3 length equals 15 residues. Germline V gives CDR1 MNHEY, CDR2 SMNVEV (reference sequence). The CDR3 region is CASSFRPGQLYEQYF. The CDR3 DNA reads TGTGCCAGCAGTTTTAGGCCGGGACAGCTCTACGAGCAGTACTTC.

The chain employs TRBV7-9 and TRBJ2-2, with D maybe TRBD1 (5 bases). This CDR3 region has 19 residues. The V gene lost 1 base and the J gene lost 0 bases, with 18 bases spanning the gap. CDR1 SEHNR and CDR2 FQNEAQ come from the germline V gene (reference sequence). In DNA form, the CDR3 reads TGTGCCAGCAGCTTAGTCTGGATTGTACAGGCACCGAACACCGGGGAGCTGTTTTTT. Its translation is CASSLVWIVQAPNTGELFF. Drawing the rest from reference TRBV7-9 and TRBJ2-2, the complete variable domain is DTGVSQNPRHKITKRGQNVTFRCDPISEHNRLYWYRQTLGQGPEFLTYFQNEAQLEKSRLLSDRFSAERPKGSFSTLEIQRTEQGDSAMYLCASSLVWIVQAPNTGELFFGEGSRLTVL.

The chain uses TRBV2 and TRBJ1-5; possibly TRBD1 for D (5 bases). This CDR3 contains 14 residues. Germline V lookup: CDR1 SNHLY, CDR2 FYNNEI. V was trimmed by 6 bases and J by 1 base, leaving 10 bases between them. CDR3 loop: CASSGGWSNQPQHF. The CDR3, as DNA: TGTGCCAGCAGCGGGGGTTGGAGCAATCAGCCCCAGCATTTT.

The J gene is TRBJ2-2, the V gene TRBV2; tentative D call: TRBD1 (5 bases). The CDR3 loop spans 13 amino acids. With 6 bases removed from V and 11 bases from J, the gap between germline ends came to 16 bases. Germline V gene sequence: CDR1 SNHLY, CDR2 FYNNEI. As DNA, the CDR3 is TGTGCCAGCAGCCTCTCGCAGGGCGTCGAGCTGTTTTTT. It codes for CASSLSQGVELFF.

J is TRBJ2-7 and V is TRBV9; 9 nucleotides line up with TRBD1. The germline gives CDR1 SGDLS, CDR2 YYNGEE. This CDR3 has 15 residues. J gave up 5 bases and V 1 base, and 7 bases lay outside the gene matches. As DNA, the CDR3 is TGTGCCAGCAGCGTATCCGGGACAGGGAAACACGAGCAGTACTTC. This translates into CASSVSGTGKHEQYF.

V usage is TRBV28 and J usage is TRBJ2-1, with TRBD2 matching 8 bases. Looked up from germline, CDR1 is MDHEN and CDR2 is SYDVKM. Losses at the gene ends were 7 bases for V and 7 bases for J; bases not matched to a gene: 3. This CDR3 spans 12 amino acids. CDR3 protein: CASTGGPNEQFF. CDR3 bases: TGTGCCAGCACGGGAGGGCCAAATGAGCAGTTCTTC.

The genes are TRBV5-1 and TRBJ2-7; TRBD2 is a possible D gene (5 bases). This CDR3 is 15 amino acids long. V was pared by 4 bases and J by 2 bases, with 16 bases between. Germline CDR1 SGHRS, CDR2 YFSETQ. The CDR3 region is CASSTDSPTTYEQYF. Here the CDR3 DNA reads TGCGCCAGCAGCACGGACTCCCCCACAACCTACGAGCAGTACTTC.

This clone was counted only a few times. This chain joins TRBV20-1 and TRBJ2-7; D remains ambiguous. V lost 1 base and J lost 3, with 4 bases in between. The CDR3 sequence is 11 residues long. From germline, CDR1 is DFQATT and CDR2 SNEGSKA (reference sequence). As DNA, the CDR3 is TGCAGTGCTAGAGCCGGCTACGAGCAGTACTTC. It is translated as CSARAGYEQYF.

The J gene is TRBJ1-2, the V gene TRBV3-1 (or the pseudogene TRBV3-2), with TRBD1 identical over 7 bases. The CDR3 loop spans 16 amino acids. The V gene's germline CDR1 is LGHDT and CDR2 YNNKEL (reference sequence). J gave up 4 bases and V 0 bases, and 8 bases lay outside the gene matches. CDR3 sequence reads: CASSQDGRAGGYGYTF. The CDR3 DNA sequence: TGTGCCAGCAGCCAAGATGGAAGGGCAGGGGGCTATGGCTACACCTTC.

This chain joins TRBV3-1 (or the pseudogene TRBV3-2) and TRBJ1-2; the D gene is possibly TRBD1 (5 bases). The CDR3 covers 16 residues. Germline CDR1 reads LGHDT; CDR2 reads YNNKEL (reference sequence). With 1 base removed from V and 4 bases from J, the gap between germline ends came to 16 bases. The CDR3 nucleotides read TGTGCCAGCAGCCAAGTTCCAGGACAAGGCCTCTATGGCTACACCTTC. Amino acid sequence: CASSQVPGQGLYGYTF.